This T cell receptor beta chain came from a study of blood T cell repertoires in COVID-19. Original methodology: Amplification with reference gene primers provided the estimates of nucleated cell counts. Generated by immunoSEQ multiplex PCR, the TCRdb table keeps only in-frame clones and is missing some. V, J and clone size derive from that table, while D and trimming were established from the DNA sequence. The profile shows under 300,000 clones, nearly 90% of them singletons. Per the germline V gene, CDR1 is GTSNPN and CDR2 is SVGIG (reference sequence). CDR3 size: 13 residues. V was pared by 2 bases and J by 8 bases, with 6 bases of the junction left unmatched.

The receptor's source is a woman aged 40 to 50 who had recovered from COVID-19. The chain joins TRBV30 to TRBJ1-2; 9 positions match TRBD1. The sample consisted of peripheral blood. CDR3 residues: CAWSLQGAEGYTF. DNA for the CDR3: TGTGCCTGGAGTTTACAGGGGGCGGAGGGCTACACCTTC.